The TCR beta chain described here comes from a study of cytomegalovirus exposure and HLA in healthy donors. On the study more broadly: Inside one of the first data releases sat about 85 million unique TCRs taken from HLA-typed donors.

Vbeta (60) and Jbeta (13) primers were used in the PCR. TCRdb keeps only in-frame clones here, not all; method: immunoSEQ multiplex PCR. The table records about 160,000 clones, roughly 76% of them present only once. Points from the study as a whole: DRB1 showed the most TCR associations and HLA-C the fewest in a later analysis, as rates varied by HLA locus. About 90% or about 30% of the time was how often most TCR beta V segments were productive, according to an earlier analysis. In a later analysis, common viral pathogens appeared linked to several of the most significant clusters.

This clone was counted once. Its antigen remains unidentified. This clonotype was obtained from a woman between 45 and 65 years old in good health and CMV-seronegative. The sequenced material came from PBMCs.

The CDR3 coding sequence is TGCGCCAGCAGCCAAGACCATCCCGGGGGCTCCTACGAGCAGTACTTC. The encoded protein is CASSQDHPGGSYEQYF. The chain joins TRBV4-1 to TRBJ2-7, with a tentative D call TRBD2 (6 bases). This CDR3 is built from 16 residues. Trimming shortened V by 0 bases and J by 0 bases, and 12 bases separated the two germline ends. The germline V gene has CDR1 MGHRA and CDR2 YSYEKL.